The clone carrying this T cell receptor (beta chain) was counted only a few times. Its antigen is currently unknown. The V end lost 4 bases, the J end lost 7 bases, and 10 bases lay between the germline ends. The CDR3 totals 12 residues. CDR1 and CDR2 (germline): MNHEY, SVGEGT. Via MiXCR, TCRdb re-called the 5' RACE reads, giving one row per CDR3 protein. This table holds about 350,000 distinct CDR3 sequences, about 8.3% found once. These data are taken from a study of T cells after yellow fever vaccination. The study's findings and limits: The secondary response showed a weaker magnitude and a faster peak, day 5 versus 15.

The TCR was taken from a man aged 18-30 years who received the YFV17D yellow fever vaccine. V gene TRBV6-2 or TRBV6-3 combines with J gene TRBJ2-5; D may be TRBD1 or TRBD2 (5 bases each). The sample here was PBMCs, taken more than 35 days after the first yellow fever vaccination. The CDR3 here is CASSWDLATQYF. DNA for the CDR3: TGTGCCAGCAGTTGGGACCTAGCGACCCAGTACTTC.